This T cell receptor beta chain came from a study of blood T cell repertoires in COVID-19. The overall study: Acute-phase and convalescent COVID-19 samples originated in the United States, Italy and Spain. Sources were T cells, B-cell-depleted T cells, or PBMCs; the material itself was cDNA or gDNA.

Germline V gene data show CDR1 as MNHEY and CDR2 as SVGAGI. Trimming left V 5 bases short and J 4 bases short, with 14 bases between. The CDR3 spans 14 residues. Original methodology: It was from reference gene primer amplification that nucleated cell counts were estimated. Produced via immunoSEQ multiplex PCR; TCRdb's table is partial and in-frame only. V, J and clone size are taken as reported in that table, and D and trimming were inferred from the DNA itself. The profile shows 100,000 to 150,000 clones, approximately 80% of them singletons. The rearrangement links TRBV6-5 to TRBJ1-2, with D uncertain. The specimen sequenced was peripheral blood. This sequence originates from a man aged 65 to 85 with acute or convalescent COVID-19. The CDR3: CASSPGSLLYGYTF. The CDR3 nucleotides read TGTGCCAGCAGTCCCGGTAGCCTACTCTATGGCTACACCTTC.